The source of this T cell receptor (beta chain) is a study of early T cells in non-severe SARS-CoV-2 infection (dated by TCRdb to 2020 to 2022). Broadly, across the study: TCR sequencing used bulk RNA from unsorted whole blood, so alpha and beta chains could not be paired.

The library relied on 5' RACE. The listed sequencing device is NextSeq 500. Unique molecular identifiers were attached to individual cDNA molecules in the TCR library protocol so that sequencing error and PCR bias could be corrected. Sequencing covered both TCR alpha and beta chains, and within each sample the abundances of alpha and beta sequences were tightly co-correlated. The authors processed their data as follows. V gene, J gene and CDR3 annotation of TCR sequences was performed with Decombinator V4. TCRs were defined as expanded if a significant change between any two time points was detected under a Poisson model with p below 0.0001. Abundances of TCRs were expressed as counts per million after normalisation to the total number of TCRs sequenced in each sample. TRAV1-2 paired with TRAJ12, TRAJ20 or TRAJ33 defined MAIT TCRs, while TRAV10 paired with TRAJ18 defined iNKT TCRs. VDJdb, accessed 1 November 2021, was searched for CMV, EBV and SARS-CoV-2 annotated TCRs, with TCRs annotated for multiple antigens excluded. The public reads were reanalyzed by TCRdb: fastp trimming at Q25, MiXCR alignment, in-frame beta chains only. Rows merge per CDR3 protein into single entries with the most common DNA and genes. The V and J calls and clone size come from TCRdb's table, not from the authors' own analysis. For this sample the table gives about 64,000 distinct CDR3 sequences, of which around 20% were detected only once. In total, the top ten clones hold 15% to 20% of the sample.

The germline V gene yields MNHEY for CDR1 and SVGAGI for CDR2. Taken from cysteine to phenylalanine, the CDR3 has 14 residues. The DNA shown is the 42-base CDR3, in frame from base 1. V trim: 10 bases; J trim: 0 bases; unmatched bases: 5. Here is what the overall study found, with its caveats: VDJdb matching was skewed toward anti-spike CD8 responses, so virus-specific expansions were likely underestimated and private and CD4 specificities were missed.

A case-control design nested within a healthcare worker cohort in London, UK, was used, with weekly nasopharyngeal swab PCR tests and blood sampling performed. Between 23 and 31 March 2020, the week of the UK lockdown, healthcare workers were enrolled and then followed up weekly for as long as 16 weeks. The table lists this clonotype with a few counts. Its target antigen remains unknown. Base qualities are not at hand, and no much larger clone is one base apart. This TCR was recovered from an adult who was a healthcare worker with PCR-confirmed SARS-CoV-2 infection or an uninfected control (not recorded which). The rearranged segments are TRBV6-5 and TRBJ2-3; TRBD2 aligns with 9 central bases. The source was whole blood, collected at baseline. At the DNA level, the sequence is TGTGCCACCCGGACTAGCGCGAGCACAGATACGCAGTATTTT. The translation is CATRTSASTDTQYF.